This T cell receptor (beta chain) was recovered during a study of molecular identifiers for immune sequencing clone quantification. Points from the study as a whole: The study found clones above 20 RNA copies held over 98% of effector molecules and under 1% in naive cells.

Germline V gives CDR1 LGHNA, CDR2 YSLEER. V was pared by 3 bases and J by 4 bases, with 9 bases between. This CDR3 contains 13 residues. TCRdb redid the calling of the PCR reads with MiXCR, one entry per CDR3 protein. The data contain some 590,000 distinct CDR3 sequences, about 25% of them singletons. Ten or more counts support this clonotype. Antigen: not known. The clonotype originates from a human donor in good health. Some libraries in this study had Jurkat cell RNA spiked in. What was sequenced was naive CD8+ T cells from blood, with Jurkat cell RNA spiked in. Subset denoted: FACS-sorted CD8+CD4-CCR7+CD45RA+ naive T cells. The rearrangement uses TRBV4-3 and TRBJ1-1; D remains unclear. This CDR3 reads CASSQTGLTEAFF. DNA of the CDR3: TGCGCCAGCAGCCAGACCGGACTCACTGAAGCTTTCTTT.